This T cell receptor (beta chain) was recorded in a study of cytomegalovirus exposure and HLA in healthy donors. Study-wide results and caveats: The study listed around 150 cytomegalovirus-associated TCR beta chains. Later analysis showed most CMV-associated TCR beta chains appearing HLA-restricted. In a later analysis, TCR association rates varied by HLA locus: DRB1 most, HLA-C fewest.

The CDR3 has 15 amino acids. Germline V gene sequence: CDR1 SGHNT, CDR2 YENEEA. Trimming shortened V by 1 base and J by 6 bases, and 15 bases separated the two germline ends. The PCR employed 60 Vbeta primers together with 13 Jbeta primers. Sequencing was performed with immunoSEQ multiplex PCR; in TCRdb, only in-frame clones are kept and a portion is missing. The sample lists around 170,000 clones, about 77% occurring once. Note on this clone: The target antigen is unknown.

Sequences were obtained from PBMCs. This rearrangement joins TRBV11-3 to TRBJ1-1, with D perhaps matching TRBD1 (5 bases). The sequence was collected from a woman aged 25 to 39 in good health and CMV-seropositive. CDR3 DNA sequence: TGTGCCAGCAGCTTAGGGGGCTGGACAAGACCTGAAGCTTTCTTT. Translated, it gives CASSLGGWTRPEAFF.